This T cell receptor (beta chain) was found in a study of shared clonotypes between healthy human individuals. Looking at the study overall: Three CD4 naive, three CD4 memory, two CD8 naive and one CD8 memory plate were used per donor.

Germline loops: CDR1 SNHLY, CDR2 FYNNEI. Trimming removed 7 bases at V and 5 bases at J, with 18 bases between. There are 15 residues in the CDR3. Sequencing used immunoSEQ multiplex PCR; TCRdb keeps in-frame clones, though not all of them. This sample has over 950,000 clones, with roughly 80% found just once. The receptor's source is a man aged 18 to 29 in good health. Some clones in this sample may be carry-over from other donors' samples. Source material: memory CD4+ T cells from PBMCs. Subset noted: CD45RA-negative fraction. The chain links TRBV2 to TRBJ2-1, with a possible D match to TRBD1 (5 bases). CDR3 residues: CASMESQVNDNEQFF. CDR3 DNA: TGTGCCAGCATGGAGTCACAGGTGAATGACAATGAGCAGTTCTTC.